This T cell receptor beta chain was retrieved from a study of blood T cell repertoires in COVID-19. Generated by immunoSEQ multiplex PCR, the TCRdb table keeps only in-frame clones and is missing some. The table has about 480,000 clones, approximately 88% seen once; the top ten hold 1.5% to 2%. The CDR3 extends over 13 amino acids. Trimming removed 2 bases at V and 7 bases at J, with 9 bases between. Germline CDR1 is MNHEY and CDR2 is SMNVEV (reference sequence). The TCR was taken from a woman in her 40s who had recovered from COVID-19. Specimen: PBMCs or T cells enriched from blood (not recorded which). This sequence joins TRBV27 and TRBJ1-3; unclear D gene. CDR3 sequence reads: CASSLQFGNTIYF. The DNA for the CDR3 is TGTGCCAGCAGTTTACAGTTTGGTAACACCATATATTTT.